The T cell receptor (beta chain) under discussion was sequenced for a study of blood T cell repertoires in COVID-19. Produced via immunoSEQ multiplex PCR; TCRdb's table is partial and in-frame only. The repertoire includes approximately 90,000 clones, roughly 77% of them detected once, and approximately 22% sits in the top ten. This clone occurred a few times. The V segment lost 1 base and the J segment 5 bases; nucleotides outside the gene matches: 6. The CDR3 has 17 residues. Looked up from germline, CDR1 is LGHNA and CDR2 is YSLEER. The TCR was taken from a human donor in a cohort sampled during active COVID-19. The V gene is TRBV4-3, the J gene TRBJ2-2; 11 nucleotides match TRBD2. Sequenced sample: peripheral blood. The chain's CDR3 is CASSQVLAGGETGELFF. In nucleotides, the CDR3 is TGCGCCAGCAGCCAAGTTCTAGCGGGAGGTGAGACCGGGGAGCTGTTTTTT.